Each of the 28 T cell receptor beta chains below was sequenced from the same sample in a study of blood T cell repertoires in COVID-19 (dated by TCRdb to about 2020). Libraries were made using the immunoSEQ multiplex PCR assay. Entries here come from immuneACCESS through TCRdb and include only in-frame sequences with V and J called. Some clones fail to appear in such tables; in the studies checked, an unresolved V gene covers under half of the shortfall, and the cause of the remainder is unknown. For this sample there are 230,000 or so clones; about 91% appear just once. Together, the top ten hold approximately 2.3% of the sample. Sequencing input: PBMCs or T cells enriched from blood (not recorded which). These receptors were collected from a woman aged 40 to 50 with acute COVID-19.

The V gene is TRBV9, the J gene TRBJ2-3; D unresolved. This CDR3 region has 12 residues. Per germline, CDR1 SGDLS and CDR2 YYNGEE. V shed 4 bases and J shed 1 base, with 4 bases lying between them. The CDR3 here is CASSPGTDTQYF. In DNA, the CDR3 is TGTGCCAGCAGCCCAGGCACAGATACGCAGTATTTT.

This chain joins TRBV5-5 and TRBJ2-5, with a possible D match to TRBD2 (5 bases). Germline lookup yields CDR1 SGHKS and CDR2 YYEKEE (reference sequence). CDR3 size: 14 residues. V was clipped by 1 base and J by 2 bases, with 9 bases between them. The CDR3 nucleotides read TGTGCCAGCAGCTTGATCGGGATACAAGAGACCCAGTACTTC. Its protein is CASSLIGIQETQYF. The variable domain in full, completed from reference TRBV5-5 and TRBJ2-5, reads DAGVTQSPTHLIKTRGQQVTLRCSPISGHKSVSWYQQVLGQGPQFIFQYYEKEERGRGNFPDRFSARQFPNYSSELNVNALLLGDSALYLCASSLIGIQETQYFGPGTRLLVL.

This clone appeared a single time. The chain has TRBV5-1 and TRBJ2-2; weak D call: TRBD1 (6 bases). This CDR3 has 15 residues. In germline, CDR1 is SGHRS, CDR2 YFSETQ. The V end was cut by 2 bases, the J end by 6 bases, with 14 bases between. Written as DNA, the CDR3 is TGCGCCAGCAGCTTATCAGGGGTTCAACCCGGGGAGCTGTTTTTT. As protein: CASSLSGVQPGELFF.

The chain carries TRBV10-1 and TRBJ2-1; weak D call: TRBD2 (6 bases). With 4 bases removed from V and 7 bases from J, the gap between germline ends came to 17 bases. This CDR3 region has 15 residues. CDR1 WNHNN and CDR2 SYGVQD come from the germline V gene (reference sequence). CDR3 DNA: TGCGCCAGCAGTGTAGCAGGGCTGGGGAGGAATGAGCAGTTCTTC. This encodes CASSVAGLGRNEQFF.

V and J are TRBV11-2 and TRBJ1-5; 12 bases fit TRBD1. After removal of 5 bases from V and 5 bases from J, the junction contained 7 bases not matched to a gene. The CDR3 consists of 16 residues. Germline lookup yields CDR1 SGHAT and CDR2 FQNNGV. CDR3 DNA: TGTGCCAGCAGCAACCGGGACAGGGGGCCTCATCAGCCCCAGCATTTT. This encodes CASSNRDRGPHQPQHF. Full variable domain (rest looked up from reference TRBV11-2 and TRBJ1-5): EAGVAQSPRYKIIEKRQSVAFWCNPISGHATLYWYQQILGQGPKLLIQFQNNGVVDDSQLPKDRFSAERLKGVDSTLKIQPAKLEDSAVYLCASSNRDRGPHQPQHFGDGTRLSIL.

The chain employs TRBV2 and TRBJ1-1, with D possibly matching TRBD1 (6 bases). This CDR3 region has 16 residues. V lost 2 bases and J 5 bases, leaving 18 bases between the germline ends. Germline CDR1 reads SNHLY; CDR2 reads FYNNEI. The CDR3 reads CASSELGGIGKTEAFF. CDR3 DNA: TGTGCCAGCAGTGAACTAGGGGGAATTGGAAAAACTGAAGCTTTCTTT.

This clone was seen only a few times. The chain uses TRBV10-2 and TRBJ1-2; 9 bases line up with TRBD1. In germline, CDR1 is WSHSY, CDR2 SAAADI. The CDR3 runs to 14 residues. Trimming took 2 bases from V and 8 from J; bases not matched to a gene: 6. This chain's CDR3 is CASSEGTGIIGYTF. CDR3 bases: TGCGCCAGCAGTGAGGGGACAGGGATAATAGGCTACACCTTC.

The genes are TRBV7-9 and TRBJ1-1; TRBD1 matches 7 bases. This CDR3 spans 13 amino acids. Germline CDR1 is SEHNR and CDR2 is FQNEAQ (reference sequence). Trimming removed 4 bases from V and 6 bases from J; junction bases left unmatched: 5. For the CDR3, the DNA is TGTGCCAGCAGCTATCAGCAGGGGGCTGAAGCTTTCTTT. It yields the protein CASSYQQGAEAFF.

This clone has only a few counts. The rearrangement links TRBV6-5 to TRBJ1-5; 7 bases map to TRBD1. This CDR3 comprises 15 residues. V lost 2 bases, J lost 5 bases, and 6 bases stayed unmatched. CDR1 is MNHEY and CDR2 is SVGAGI in the germline V gene. The CDR3 coding sequence is TGTGCCAGCAGTTACGGGACAGCCAGGGATCAGCCCCAGCATTTT. Amino acids: CASSYGTARDQPQHF.

The chain combines TRBV19 with TRBJ1-6, with 7 positions matching TRBD1. In germline, CDR1 is LNHDA, CDR2 SQIVND (reference sequence). V was pared by 6 bases and J by 5 bases, with 4 bases of the junction left unmatched. CDR3 size: 14 residues. The CDR3: CASSGTANNSPLHF. In DNA form, the CDR3 reads TGTGCCAGTAGCGGGACAGCTAATAATTCACCCCTCCACTTT.

The rearrangement joins TRBV19 to TRBJ2-5; the match to TRBD2 covers 9 bases. V trimming: 3 bases; J trimming: 4 bases; junction bases outside the gene matches: 3. Germline CDR1 and CDR2: LNHDA and SQIVND (reference sequence). The CDR3 length is 14 residues. As DNA, the CDR3 is TGTGCCAGTAGTATCGGTAGCGGGAGAGAGACCCAGTACTTC. It is translated as CASSIGSGRETQYF. Filled out from reference TRBV19 and TRBJ2-5, the complete variable domain reads DGGITQSPKYLFRKEGQNVTLSCEQNLNHDAMYWYRQDPGQGLRLIYYSQIVNDFQKGDIAEGYSVSREKKESFPLTVTSAQKNPTAFYLCASSIGSGRETQYFGPGTRLLVL.

The J gene is TRBJ2-1, the V gene TRBV7-6; 7 bases map to TRBD2. The junction had 6 bases not matched to a gene; V was cut back by 5 bases and J by 2 bases. The CDR3 loop spans 15 amino acids. Germline CDR1 SGHVS, CDR2 FNYEAQ. CDR3 coding DNA: TGTGCCAGCAGCACCAGCGGGGCAGCCTACAATGAGCAGTTCTTC. As protein: CASSTSGAAYNEQFF.

This chain connects TRBV5-5 to TRBJ1-1; TRBD1 matches 7 bases. Looked up from germline, CDR1 is SGHKS and CDR2 is YYEKEE (reference sequence). The CDR3 loop spans 15 amino acids. J was trimmed by 12 bases and V by 4 bases; bases with no gene match: 18. The CDR3 spells CASSRLNVQGSKTFF. The CDR3 region has the DNA TGTGCCAGCAGCCGCCTCAACGTACAGGGGTCGAAGACTTTCTTT.

The chain uses TRBV10-2 and TRBJ2-7; TRBD1 might be the D (6 bases). With 3 bases removed from V and 4 bases from J, the gap between germline ends came to 10 bases. Germline V CDR1 and CDR2: WSHSY, SAAADI. CDR3 size: 13 residues. The CDR3 is CASSDPDSYEQYV. CDR3 in DNA: TGCGCCAGCAGTGACCCGGACAGTTACGAGCAGTACGTC.

This clone was picked up one time. The genes are TRBV4-2 and TRBJ2-7, with TRBD1 matching over 7 bases. With V trimmed by 5 bases and J by 1 base, 5 bases remained unmatched. Germline V CDR1 and CDR2: LGHNA, YNFKEQ. The length of the CDR3 is 14 residues. As DNA, the CDR3 is TGTGCCAGCAGCTTTGAGACAGGGTCCTACGAGCAGTACTTC. Translated, it gives CASSFETGSYEQYF.

The chain has TRBV5-4 and TRBJ1-1; 8 bases map to TRBD1. The junction had 9 bases not matched to a gene; V was cut back by 4 bases and J by 4 bases. In germline, CDR1 is SGHNT, CDR2 YYREEE (reference sequence). The length of the CDR3 is 15 residues. CDR3 nucleotides: TGTGCCAGCAGCATACCGGGACAGGTTGGCACTGAAGCTTTCTTT. This translates into CASSIPGQVGTEAFF.

This rearrangement joins TRBV19 to TRBJ1-2; 8 bases line up with TRBD1. The CDR3 covers 17 residues. V lost 5 bases and J lost 8; bases outside the gene matches: 19. CDR1 LNHDA and CDR2 SQIVND come from the germline V gene (reference sequence). The DNA of the CDR3 is TGTGCCAGTAGTCCCCAGGGGGCAACCCTCCCGTTGGGGGGCTACACCTTC. It yields the protein CASSPQGATLPLGGYTF.

The J gene is TRBJ1-4, the V gene TRBV5-1; D is unresolved. The length of the CDR3 is 16 residues. Trimming stripped 4 bases from V and 0 bases from J, with 13 bases between. CDR1 and CDR2 from the germline V gene are SGHRS and YFSETQ. In DNA, the CDR3 is TGCGCCAGCAGCCGTAGGAACGGGGCAACTAATGAAAAACTGTTTTTT. Its translation: CASSRRNGATNEKLFF.

The rearrangement uses TRBV9 and TRBJ2-1; 8 bases agree with TRBD2. CDR3 length: 15 amino acids. V dropped 4 bases and J dropped 4; count of bases not matched to a gene: 7. From germline, CDR1 is SGDLS and CDR2 YYNGEE. The CDR3 bases are TGTGCCAGCAGCTCCCAGGGACTAGTATACAATGAGCAGTTCTTC. It specifies CASSSQGLVYNEQFF.

The CDR3 here is CASELVRIGLAESTDTQYF. The CDR3 DNA reads TGTGCCAGTGAATTGGTTCGGATCGGACTAGCGGAGAGCACAGATACGCAGTATTTT. V usage is TRBV2 and J usage is TRBJ2-3; TRBD2 aligns across 10 bases. Trimming took 9 bases from V and 0 from J; bases not matched to a gene: 18. CDR1 is SNHLY and CDR2 is FYNNEI in the germline V gene. The length of the CDR3 is 19 residues.

This clone was observed a handful of times. Written as DNA, the CDR3 is TGTGCCACCAGTGATTCCTACAGGGGCGGGGAGCTGTTTTTT. Translated, it gives CATSDSYRGGELFF. The chain recombines TRBV24-1 with TRBJ2-2, with 7 bases that match TRBD1. The CDR3 is 14 amino acids. Trimming cost V 2 bases and J 7 bases; bases outside gene matches: 3. CDR1 is KGHDR and CDR2 is SFDVKD in the germline V gene.

The chain joins TRBV10-1 to TRBJ2-5; the match to TRBD1 covers 7 bases. This CDR3 comprises 12 residues. Germline CDR1 WNHNN, CDR2 SYGVQD (reference sequence). The V and J ends lost 8 bases and 8 bases, in that order; junction bases with no gene match: 8. CDR3 amino acids: CASSTGESTQYF. In DNA form, the CDR3 reads TGCGCCAGCTCAACAGGGGAGAGTACCCAGTACTTC.

The chain is built from TRBV5-6 and TRBJ2-1; 8 bases match TRBD2. V was clipped by 3 bases and J by 10 bases; unmatched bases: 12. The CDR3 runs 15 residues. Per germline, CDR1 SGHDT and CDR2 YYEEEE. DNA of the CDR3: TGTGCCAGCAGCTCTCCGGGACTAGGCCTTGGGGAGCAGTTCTTC. Translating it yields CASSSPGLGLGEQFF.

The V call is TRBV5-8, the J call TRBJ1-1; 7 bases are a match to TRBD1. CDR3 length: 15 residues. Looked up from germline, CDR1 is SGHTS and CDR2 is YDEGEE. Germline trimming cut 2 bases from V and 1 base from J; bases unmatched to any gene: 5. The CDR3 is CASSLGGRANTEAFF. The DNA of the CDR3 is TGTGCCAGCAGCTTAGGGGGCAGGGCGAACACTGAAGCTTTCTTT.

This chain uses TRBV2 with TRBJ1-2; TRBD1 is a possible D gene (6 bases). In germline, CDR1 is SNHLY, CDR2 FYNNEI. The CDR3 is 15 residues long. With 2 bases removed from V and 6 bases from J, the gap between germline ends came to 16 bases. The CDR3 sequence is CASSERRQGLDGYTF. In DNA form, the CDR3 reads TGTGCCAGCAGTGAACGTCGTCAGGGGTTAGATGGCTACACCTTC. The full variable domain, rest sourced from reference TRBV2 and TRBJ1-2, is EPEVTQTPSHQVTQMGQEVILRCVPISNHLYFYWYRQILGQKVEFLVSFYNNEISEKSEIFDDQFSVERPDGSNFTLKIRSTKLEDSAMYFCASSERRQGLDGYTFGSGTRLTVV.

V usage is TRBV19 and J usage is TRBJ1-5, with D perhaps matching TRBD1 (6 bases). The CDR3 has 16 amino acids. The germline CDR1 and CDR2 sequences are LNHDA and SQIVND (reference sequence). Trimming took off 10 bases at V and 7 bases at J, with 26 bases between the two ends. This CDR3 is CATHMAGGRRWQPQHF. CDR3 coding DNA: TGTGCCACTCACATGGCCGGGGGGCGACGATGGCAGCCCCAGCATTTT.

The V call is TRBV7-6, the J call TRBJ1-4; D gene unclear. Deletions cut 5 bases from V and 8 bases from J, with 9 bases between. CDR1 and CDR2 (germline): SGHVS, FNYEAQ. The CDR3 loop spans 12 amino acids. In DNA, the CDR3 is TGTGCCAGCAGCCGCCCCAGGGAAAAACTGTTTTTT. It encodes CASSRPREKLFF.

The chain uses TRBV24-1 and TRBJ1-6, with 8 bases identical to TRBD1. V gave up 9 bases and J gave up 0 bases; unmatched junction bases: 3. Germline CDR1 KGHDR, CDR2 SFDVKD. CDR3 size: 15 residues. CDR3 coding DNA: TGTGCCACCGGGACAGGAAGCTCCTATAATTCACCCCTCCACTTT. The encoded protein is CATGTGSSYNSPLHF.